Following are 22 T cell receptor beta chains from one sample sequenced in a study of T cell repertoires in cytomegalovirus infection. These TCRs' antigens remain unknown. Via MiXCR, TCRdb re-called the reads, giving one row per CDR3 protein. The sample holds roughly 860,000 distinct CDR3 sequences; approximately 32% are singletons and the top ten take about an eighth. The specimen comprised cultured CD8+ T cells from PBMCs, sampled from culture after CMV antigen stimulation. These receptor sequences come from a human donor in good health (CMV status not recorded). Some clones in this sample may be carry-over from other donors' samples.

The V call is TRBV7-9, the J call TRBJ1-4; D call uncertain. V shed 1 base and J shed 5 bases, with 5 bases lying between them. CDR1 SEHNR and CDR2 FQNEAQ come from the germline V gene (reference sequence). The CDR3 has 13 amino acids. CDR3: CASSLDRNEKLFF. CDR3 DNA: TGTGCCAGCAGCTTAGACCGGAATGAAAAACTGTTTTTT.

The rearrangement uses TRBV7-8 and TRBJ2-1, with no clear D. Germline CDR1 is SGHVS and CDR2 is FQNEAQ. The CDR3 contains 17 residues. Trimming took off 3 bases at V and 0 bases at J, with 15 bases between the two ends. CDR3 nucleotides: TGTGCCAGCAGCTTGGGCAGCCATTTCAGCTCCTACAATGAGCAGTTCTTC. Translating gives CASSLGSHFSSYNEQFF.

CDR3 loop: CSARTSGTSPRPYEQYF. The CDR3 DNA follows: TGCAGTGCCCGGACTAGCGGCACCTCTCCTAGACCCTACGAGCAGTACTTC. This sequence joins TRBV20-1 and TRBJ2-7, with 10 bases aligning to TRBD2. The germline V gene has CDR1 DFQATT and CDR2 SNEGSKA (reference sequence). This CDR3 region has 17 residues. V lost 6 bases to trimming and J lost 2 bases; unmatched junction nucleotides: 16.

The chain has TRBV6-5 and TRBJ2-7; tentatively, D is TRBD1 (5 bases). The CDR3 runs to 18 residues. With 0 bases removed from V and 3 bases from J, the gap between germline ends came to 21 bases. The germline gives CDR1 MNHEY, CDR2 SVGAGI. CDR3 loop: CASSYSPSGNGPVYEQYF. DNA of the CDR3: TGTGCCAGCAGTTACTCGCCCTCAGGGAACGGGCCGGTCTACGAGCAGTACTTC.

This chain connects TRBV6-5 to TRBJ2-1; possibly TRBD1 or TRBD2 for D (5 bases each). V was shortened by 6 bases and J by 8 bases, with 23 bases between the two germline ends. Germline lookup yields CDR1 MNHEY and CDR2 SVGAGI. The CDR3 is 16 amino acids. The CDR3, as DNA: TGTGCCAGCAGCACAATACCCGAGGGGACGAAACATGAGCAGTTCTTC. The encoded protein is CASSTIPEGTKHEQFF.

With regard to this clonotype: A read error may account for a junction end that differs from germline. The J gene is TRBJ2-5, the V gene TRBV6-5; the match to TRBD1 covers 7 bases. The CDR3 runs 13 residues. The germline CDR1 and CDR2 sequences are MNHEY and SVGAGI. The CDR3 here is CASSTTGQDTQYF. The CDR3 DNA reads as TGTGCCAGCAGTACGACAGGGCAAGATACCCAGTACTTC.

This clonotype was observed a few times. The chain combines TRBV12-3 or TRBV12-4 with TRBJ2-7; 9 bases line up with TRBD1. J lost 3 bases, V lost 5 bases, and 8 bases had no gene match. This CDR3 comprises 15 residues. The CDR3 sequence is CASSPSSTGGYEQYF. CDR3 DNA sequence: TGTGCCAGCAGTCCCTCTTCGACAGGGGGCTACGAGCAGTACTTC.

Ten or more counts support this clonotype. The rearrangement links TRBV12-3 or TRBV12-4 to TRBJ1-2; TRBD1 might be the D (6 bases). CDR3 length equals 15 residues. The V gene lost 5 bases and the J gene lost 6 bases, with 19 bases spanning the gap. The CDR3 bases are TGTGCCAGCAGTACCGGACAGTCCCCCATTGATGGCTACACCTTC. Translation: CASSTGQSPIDGYTF.

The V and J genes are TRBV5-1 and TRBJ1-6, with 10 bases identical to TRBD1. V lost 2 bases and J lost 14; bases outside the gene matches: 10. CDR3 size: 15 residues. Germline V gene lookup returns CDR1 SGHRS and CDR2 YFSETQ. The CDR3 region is CASSFSGQGIGALHF. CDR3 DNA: TGCGCCAGCAGCTTTTCGGGACAGGGGATTGGGGCCCTCCACTTT.

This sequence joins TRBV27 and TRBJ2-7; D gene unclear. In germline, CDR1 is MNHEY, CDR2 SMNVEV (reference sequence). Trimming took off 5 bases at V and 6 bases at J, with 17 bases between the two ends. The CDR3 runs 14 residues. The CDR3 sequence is CASSATVAGLEQYF. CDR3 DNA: TGTGCCAGCAGTGCCACGGTCGCCGGCCTCGAGCAGTACTTC.

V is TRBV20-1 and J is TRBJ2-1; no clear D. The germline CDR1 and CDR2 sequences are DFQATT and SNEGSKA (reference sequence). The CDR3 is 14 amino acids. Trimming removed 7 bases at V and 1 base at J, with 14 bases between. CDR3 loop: CSGSGRESYNEQFF. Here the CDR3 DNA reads TGCAGTGGAAGTGGAAGGGAATCCTACAATGAGCAGTTCTTC.

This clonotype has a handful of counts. DNA for the CDR3: TGTGCTAGTGGTTTGACGGGAGGCCACACTGAAGCTTTCTTT. Amino acids: CASGLTGGHTEAFF. V and J are TRBV12-5 and TRBJ1-1; D remains ambiguous. Trimming took 2 bases from V and 3 from J, leaving 10 bases between them. The CDR3 is made up of 14 amino acids. In germline, CDR1 is LGHNT, CDR2 FRNRAP.

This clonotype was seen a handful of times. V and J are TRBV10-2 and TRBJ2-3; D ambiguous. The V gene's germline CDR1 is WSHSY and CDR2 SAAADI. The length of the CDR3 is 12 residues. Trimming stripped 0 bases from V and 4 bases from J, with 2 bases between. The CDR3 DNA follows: TGCGCCAGCAGTGAGTCCGCAGATACGCAGTATTTT. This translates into CASSESADTQYF.

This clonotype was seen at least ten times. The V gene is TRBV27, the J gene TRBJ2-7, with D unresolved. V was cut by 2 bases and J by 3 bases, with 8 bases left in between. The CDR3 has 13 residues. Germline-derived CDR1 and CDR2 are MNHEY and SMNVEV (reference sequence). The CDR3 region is CASSLNSYYEQYV. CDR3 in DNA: TGTGCCAGCAGTTTAAATTCGTACTACGAGCAGTACGTC.

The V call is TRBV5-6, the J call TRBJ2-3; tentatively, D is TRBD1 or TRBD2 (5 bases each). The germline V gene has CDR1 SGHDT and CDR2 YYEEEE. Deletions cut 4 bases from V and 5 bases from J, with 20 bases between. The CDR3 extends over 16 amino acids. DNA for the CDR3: TGTGCCAGCAGCCACCTTCCGGGACGGTATCAAGATACGCAGTATTTT. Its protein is CASSHLPGRYQDTQYF. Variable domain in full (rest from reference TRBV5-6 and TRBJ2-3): DAGVTQSPTHLIKTRGQQVTLRCSPKSGHDTVSWYQQALGQGPQFIFQYYEEEERQRGNFPDRFSGHQFPNYSSELNVNALLLGDSALYLCASSHLPGRYQDTQYFGPGTRLTVL.

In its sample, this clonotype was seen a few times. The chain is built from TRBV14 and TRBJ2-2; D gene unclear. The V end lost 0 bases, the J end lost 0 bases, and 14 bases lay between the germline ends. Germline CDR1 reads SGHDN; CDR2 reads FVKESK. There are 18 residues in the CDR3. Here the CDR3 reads CASSQDGPRDSNTGELFF. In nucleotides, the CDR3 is TGTGCCAGCAGCCAAGATGGGCCCAGAGACTCGAACACCGGGGAGCTGTTTTTT. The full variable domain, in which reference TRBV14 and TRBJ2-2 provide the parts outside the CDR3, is EAGVTQFPSHSVIEKGQTVTLRCDPISGHDNLYWYRRVMGKEIKFLLHFVKESKQDESGMPNNRFLAERTGGTYSTLKVQPAELEDSGVYFCASSQDGPRDSNTGELFFGEGSRLTVL.

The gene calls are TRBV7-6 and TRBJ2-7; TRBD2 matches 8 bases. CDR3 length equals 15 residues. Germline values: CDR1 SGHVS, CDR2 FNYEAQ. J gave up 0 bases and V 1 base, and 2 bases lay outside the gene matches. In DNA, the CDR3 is TGTGCCAGCAGCTTAGGTAGCGGGACCTCCTACGAGCAGTACGTC. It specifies CASSLGSGTSYEQYV.

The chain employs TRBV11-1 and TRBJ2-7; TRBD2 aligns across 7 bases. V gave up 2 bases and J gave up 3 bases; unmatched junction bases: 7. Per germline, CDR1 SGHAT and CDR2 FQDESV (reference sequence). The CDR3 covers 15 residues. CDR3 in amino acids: CASSLMVAGDYEQYV. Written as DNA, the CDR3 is TGTGCCAGCAGCTTAATGGTAGCGGGTGACTACGAGCAGTACGTC.

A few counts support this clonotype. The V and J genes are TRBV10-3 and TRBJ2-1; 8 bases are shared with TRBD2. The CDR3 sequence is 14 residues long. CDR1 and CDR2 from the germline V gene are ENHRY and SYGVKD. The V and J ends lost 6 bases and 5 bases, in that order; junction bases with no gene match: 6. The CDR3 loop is CAIRLTSANNEQFF. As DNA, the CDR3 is TGTGCCATCAGACTGACTAGCGCCAACAATGAGCAGTTCTTC.

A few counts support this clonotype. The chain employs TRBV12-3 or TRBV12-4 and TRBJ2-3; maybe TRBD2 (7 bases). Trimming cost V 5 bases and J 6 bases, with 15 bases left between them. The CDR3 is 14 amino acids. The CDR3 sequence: CASSPNGGQDTQYF. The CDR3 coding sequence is TGTGCCAGCAGTCCCAACGGGGGGCAGGATACGCAGTATTTT.

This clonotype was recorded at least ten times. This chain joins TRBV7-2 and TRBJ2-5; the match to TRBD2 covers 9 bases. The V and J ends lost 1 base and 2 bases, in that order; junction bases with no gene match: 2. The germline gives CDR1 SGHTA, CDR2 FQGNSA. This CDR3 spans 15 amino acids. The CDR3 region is CASSLGGGEQETQYF. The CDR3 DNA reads TGTGCCAGCAGCTTAGGCGGGGGGGAGCAAGAGACCCAGTACTTC.

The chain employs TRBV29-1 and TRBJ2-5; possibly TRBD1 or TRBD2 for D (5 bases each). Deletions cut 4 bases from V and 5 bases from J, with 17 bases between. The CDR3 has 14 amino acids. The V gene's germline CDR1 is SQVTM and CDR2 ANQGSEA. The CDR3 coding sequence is TGCAGCGTTGGGGGGACCCACCCCCGGGAGACCCAGTACTTC. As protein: CSVGGTHPRETQYF.